This T cell receptor beta chain stems from a study of PD-1 blockade in mismatch repair-deficient tumors (dated 2017 in TCRdb). Looking at the study overall: The trial enrolled more than 85 consecutive patients with under 15 mismatch repair-deficient cancer types between 2013 and September 2016, all previously treated and progressing. Tumor-associated T cell clones were tracked in the peripheral blood of patients responding to PD-1 blockade by deep sequencing of TCR CDR3 regions. Paper-wide results and their limitations: After pembrolizumab, tumor-resident clones, which were often undetectable in blood before treatment, expanded rapidly and then contracted, generally ahead of radiologic responses.

Details on this clone: The clone's antigen remains unknown. It has no much larger one-base neighbor in the sample; base qualities were not kept.

Mismatch repair deficiency was established in every enrolled patient by polymerase chain reaction or immunohistochemistry. A few patients who responded to pembrolizumab therapy underwent TCR sequencing. The phase II trial prospectively tested pembrolizumab PD-1 blockade in advanced mismatch repair-deficient cancers regardless of tissue of origin. Peripheral blood T cell samples were collected serially, before PD-1 blockade began and at several time points afterward. Blood sampling times were expressed in weeks after the first pembrolizumab dose. Libraries were built with the immunoSEQ multiplex PCR assay. TCRdb limited this immuneACCESS table to in-frame rearrangements with V and J called. A share of clones is missing; checked studies link under half to unresolved V genes, and the rest is unexplained. This sample has 39,000 or so clones in its table, and approximately 88% of those were observed once. Around 0.99% of the sample lies in the top ten.

The clonotype was recovered from an adult with mismatch repair-deficient cancer. The sequences come from PBMCs, collected 38 to 40 weeks after starting pembrolizumab.

CDR3 sequence: CASSLSGPGYEQYF. The nucleotides are TGTGCCAGCAGCCTTAGCGGGCCCGGCTACGAGCAGTACTTC. In this chain, TRBV7-3 is recombined with TRBJ2-7; 7 junctional bases match TRBD2. V ends up 5 bases short and J 3 bases short, with an unmatched junction base count of 7. CDR1 SGHTA and CDR2 FQGTGA are derived from the germline V gene. Spanning cysteine to phenylalanine, the CDR3 consists of 14 amino acids. Only CDR3 DNA remains: 42 bases, in frame from the first base.